One sample yielded the 2 T cell receptor beta chains listed below, sequenced in a study of shared clonotypes between healthy human individuals. Some clones are missing from TCRdb's copy, which holds only in-frame ones; the method was immunoSEQ multiplex PCR. In the table there are about a million clones, approximately 80% of which are singletons. The sample taken for sequencing was memory CD4+ T cells from PBMCs. Subset of the sample: CD45RA-negative fraction. All receptors come from a man aged 18 to 29 in good health. Some clones in this sample may be carry-over from other donors' samples.

About this clone itself: The sample contains more than one DNA sequence encoding this CDR3. The chain carries TRBV7-9 and TRBJ1-1; D call uncertain. Germline V gene lookup returns CDR1 SEHNR and CDR2 FQNEAQ (reference sequence). The CDR3 has 14 amino acids. Trimming took off 5 bases at V and 0 bases at J, with 10 bases between the two ends. The CDR3 reads CASSRRTVNTEAFF. The CDR3 region has the DNA TGTGCCAGCAGCAGACGGACGGTGAACACTGAAGCTTTCTTT.

This chain uses TRBV4-2 with TRBJ2-7; TRBD1 is a possible D gene (5 bases). With 0 bases removed from V and 2 bases from J, the gap between germline ends came to 11 bases. This CDR3 has 15 residues. Germline V gene sequence: CDR1 LGHNA, CDR2 YNFKEQ. CDR3 sequence: CASSQDQGGPYEQYF. In DNA, the CDR3 is TGTGCCAGCAGCCAAGATCAGGGTGGCCCCTACGAGCAGTACTTC.